The 12 T cell receptor beta chains given below trace back to one sample, sequenced in a study of beta chain features in type 1 diabetes. As every portion of the isolated RNA was reverse transcribed, the sequencing read expressed TCRB transcripts. TCRdb's table, derived via immunoSEQ multiplex PCR, lists solely in-frame clones and lacks some. The data hold under 150,000 clones, with 48% observed a single time. The specimen sequenced was Tregs from blood. These receptors originate from a man between 18 and 35 years old in good health.

This chain joins TRBV19 and TRBJ2-7, with D possibly matching TRBD2 (5 bases). Trimming shortened V by 7 bases and J by 4 bases, and 14 bases separated the two germline ends. The germline gives CDR1 LNHDA, CDR2 SQIVND (reference sequence). This CDR3 is built from 13 residues. The CDR3, as DNA: TGTGCCAGTAAAAGCGGAGGAACGTACGAGCAGTACTTC. Translating it yields CASKSGGTYEQYF.

The chain uses TRBV7-9 and TRBJ2-5; possible D gene TRBD1, 5 bases. The germline gives CDR1 SEHNR, CDR2 FQNEAQ (reference sequence). Between the trimmed V and J ends, which lost 1 base and 1 base, there was a span of 10 bases. This CDR3 contains 15 residues. As DNA, the CDR3 is TGTGCCAGCAGCTTAGGGGAAGGGGTCCAAGAGACCCAGTACTTC. The encoded protein is CASSLGEGVQETQYF.

There are a few counts of this clone. The chain recombines TRBV5-4 with TRBJ1-4; no definite D call. Trimming stripped 5 bases from V and 4 bases from J, with 18 bases between. The CDR3 covers 16 residues. CDR1 and CDR2 (germline): SGHNT, YYREEE (reference sequence). The CDR3 DNA follows: TGTGCCAGCAGTCGCGTCGAGGAGGGCCTTAATGAAAAACTGTTTTTT. It translates to CASSRVEEGLNEKLFF. The whole variable domain, filled in from reference TRBV5-4 and TRBJ1-4, reads ETGVTQSPTHLIKTRGQQVTLRCSSQSGHNTVSWYQQALGQGPQFIFQYYREEENGRGNFPPRFSGLQFPNYSSELNVNALELDDSALYLCASSRVEEGLNEKLFFGSGTQLSVL.

The gene calls are TRBV10-3 and TRBJ1-2, with a tentative D call TRBD1 (6 bases). CDR1 is ENHRY, CDR2 SYGVKD, per germline. Trimming stripped 5 bases from V and 8 bases from J, with 15 bases between. The CDR3 has 13 amino acids. The DNA of the CDR3 is TGTGCCATCAGTAACACAGGGTTTGACGGCTACACCTTC. Protein product: CAISNTGFDGYTF.

The chain is built from TRBV30 and TRBJ1-6; D may be TRBD1 (6 bases). CDR3 size: 13 residues. The V gene lost 1 base and the J gene lost 9 bases, with 10 bases spanning the gap. From germline, CDR1 is GTSNPN and CDR2 SVGIG (reference sequence). The CDR3: CAWSEQGGSPLHF. The CDR3 DNA is TGTGCCTGGAGTGAACAGGGTGGTTCACCCCTCCACTTT. The full variable domain, with the rest looked up from reference TRBV30 and TRBJ1-6, is SQTIHQWPATLVQPVGSPLSLECTVEGTSNPNLYWYRQAAGRGLQLLFYSVGIGQISSEVPQNLSASRPQDRQFILSSKKLLLSDSGFYLCAWSEQGGSPLHFGNGTRLTVT.

J is TRBJ2-5 and V is TRBV13, with 8 bases lining up with TRBD1. In germline, CDR1 is PRHDT, CDR2 FYEKMQ (reference sequence). The CDR3 spans 13 residues. Trimming removed 5 bases from V and 4 bases from J; junction bases left unmatched: 3. This chain's CDR3 is CASSQDRAETQYF. Written as DNA, the CDR3 is TGTGCCAGCAGCCAGGACAGGGCAGAGACCCAGTACTTC.

This clone occurred once. The chain links TRBV7-3 to TRBJ2-1; 8 bases line up with TRBD1. The ends lost 1 base at V and 6 bases at J; junction bases unmatched: 8. The CDR3 length is 16 residues. CDR1 is SGHTA and CDR2 is FQGTGA in the germline V gene. The DNA of the CDR3 is TGTGCCAGCAGCTTAAAGTGGACAGGGCGACTCAATGAGCAGTTCTTC. Protein: CASSLKWTGRLNEQFF. Supplemented by reference TRBV7-3 and TRBJ2-1, the full variable domain reads GAGVSQTPSNKVTEKGKYVELRCDPISGHTALYWYRQSLGQGPEFLIYFQGTGAADDSGLPNDRFFAVRPEGSVSTLKIQRTERGDSAVYLCASSLKWTGRLNEQFFGPGTRLTVL.

The rearrangement uses TRBV7-3 and TRBJ2-1; the match to TRBD2 covers 10 bases. Trimming took 6 bases from V and 4 from J; bases not matched to a gene: 6. The CDR3 spans 15 residues. The germline gives CDR1 SGHTA, CDR2 FQGTGA. The CDR3 reads CASSTAGGGYNEQFF. CDR3 nucleotides: TGTGCCAGCAGTACAGCGGGAGGGGGTTACAATGAGCAGTTCTTC.

The genes are TRBV7-2 and TRBJ2-1, with 8 positions matching TRBD2. The CDR3 extends over 13 amino acids. The junction had 5 bases not matched to a gene; V was cut back by 5 bases and J by 8 bases. Germline-derived CDR1 and CDR2 are SGHTA and FQGNSA. The CDR3 DNA reads TGTGCCAGCAGCCCGCGGACTAGCTATGAGCAGTTCTTC. It specifies CASSPRTSYEQFF.

The chain carries TRBV7-2 and TRBJ2-2; TRBD2 is a possible D gene (7 bases). There are 19 residues in the CDR3. Germline CDR1 is SGHTA and CDR2 is FQGNSA. V lost 4 bases, J lost 1 base, and 22 bases lay in between. Written as DNA, the CDR3 is TGTGCCAGCAGCTCAACCGGAGGGGGATGGGGGGGGAACACCGGGGAGCTGTTTTTT. Translation: CASSSTGGGWGGNTGELFF.

This clone was found a few times. The CDR3 reads CASSLQGGTYEQYF. The CDR3 DNA reads as TGTGCCAGCAGTTTACAGGGGGGAACCTACGAGCAGTACTTC. The gene calls are TRBV28 and TRBJ2-7, with D maybe TRBD1 (7 bases). Trimming took 2 bases from V and 2 from J, leaving 10 bases between them. CDR3 length: 14 residues. Germline V CDR1 and CDR2: MDHEN, SYDVKM.

The chain links TRBV5-4 to TRBJ1-3; TRBD1 aligns across 8 bases. V gave up 0 bases and J gave up 7 bases; unmatched junction bases: 6. The CDR3 has 15 amino acids. Looked up from germline, CDR1 is SGHNT and CDR2 is YYREEE (reference sequence). This chain's CDR3 is CASSLAADRVNTIYF. In DNA, the CDR3 is TGTGCCAGCAGCTTGGCCGCGGACAGGGTGAACACCATATATTTT.